The following is a T cell receptor (beta chain) sequence with its context. The target antigen is unknown. TCRdb's copy holds only in-frame clones and misses some; the assay was immunoSEQ multiplex PCR. The sample lists thousands of clones; around 79% were seen once. The sample is drawn from a study of high-grade serous ovarian cancer treatment subgroups. Study summary: Mean per sample: about 14,000 reads, more than 6,500 unique TCR beta rearrangements.

Tumor tissue was taken before any definitive surgery or chemotherapy was given. Findings of the study overall: Different patients shared almost no repertoire; same-patient tumors shared about 0.095 to 0.85.

The sequencing sample was made of tumor tissue. The sequence was obtained from a human donor with high-grade serous ovarian cancer.

The CDR3 DNA sequence: TGTGCCAGCAGTGAGAGGGGGGCCCCCACAGATACGCAGTATTTT. Translation gives CASSERGAPTDTQYF. The J gene is TRBJ2-3, the V gene TRBV6-1, with D perhaps TRBD1 or TRBD2 (6 bases each). Trimming pared 3 bases from V and 2 bases from J, leaving 12 bases between. The CDR3 is 15 amino acids. Germline CDR1 MNHNS, CDR2 SASEGT.